These T cell receptor beta chains were read from a single sample in a study of blood T cells in healthy people across ages. TCRdb re-called the 5' RACE reads with MiXCR, one entry per CDR3 protein. This table has about 1.8 million distinct CDR3 sequences, about 50% appearing once. Sequencing was done on a sample of blood. Receptor source: a woman aged 40 to 50 in good health. CDR3s include the opening cysteine and the closing phenylalanine or tryptophan.

J gene	CDR3 length	V gene	CDR3 protein
TRBJ1-2	13	TRBV27	CASRSGSGAGYTF
TRBJ2-3	15	TRBV5-4	CASRRQGAPTDTQYF
TRBJ2-5	16	TRBV4-2	CASSQRIGGIQETQYF
.	12	TRBV24-1	CATSDIGSEQYF
TRBJ2-7	14	TRBV10-3	CAIKPTGDSYEQYF
TRBJ2-1	15	TRBV15	CATSRERGGYNEQFF
TRBJ2-1	15	TRBV29-1	CSVEDQGDSYNEQFF
TRBJ2-3	16	TRBV7-2	CASSSRQGRSTDTQYF
.	15	TRBV6-1	CASLEGPAITYEQYF
.	16	TRBV7-9	CASSSLAGQGAHEQYF
TRBJ2-6	16	TRBV5-1	CASSSGQGIGANVLTF
TRBJ2-6	15	TRBV10-3	CAISVGGGGANVLTF
TRBJ1-2	14	TRBV25-1	CASRGDSAIYGYTF
TRBJ1-5	14	TRBV28	CASRTGGGNQPQHF
TRBJ2-3	17	TRBV6-5	CASSHTASDYSTDTQYF
TRBJ1-5	16	TRBV4-1	CASSLRQGASNQPQHF
TRBJ2-1	16	TRBV12-3/TRBV12-4	CASSPLSGGAGDEQFF
TRBJ2-5	13	TRBV2	CASSGDFKETQYF
TRBJ1-1	13	TRBV20-1	CSARMQGGTEAFF
TRBJ1-2	16	TRBV5-1	CASSIGTGGANYGYTF